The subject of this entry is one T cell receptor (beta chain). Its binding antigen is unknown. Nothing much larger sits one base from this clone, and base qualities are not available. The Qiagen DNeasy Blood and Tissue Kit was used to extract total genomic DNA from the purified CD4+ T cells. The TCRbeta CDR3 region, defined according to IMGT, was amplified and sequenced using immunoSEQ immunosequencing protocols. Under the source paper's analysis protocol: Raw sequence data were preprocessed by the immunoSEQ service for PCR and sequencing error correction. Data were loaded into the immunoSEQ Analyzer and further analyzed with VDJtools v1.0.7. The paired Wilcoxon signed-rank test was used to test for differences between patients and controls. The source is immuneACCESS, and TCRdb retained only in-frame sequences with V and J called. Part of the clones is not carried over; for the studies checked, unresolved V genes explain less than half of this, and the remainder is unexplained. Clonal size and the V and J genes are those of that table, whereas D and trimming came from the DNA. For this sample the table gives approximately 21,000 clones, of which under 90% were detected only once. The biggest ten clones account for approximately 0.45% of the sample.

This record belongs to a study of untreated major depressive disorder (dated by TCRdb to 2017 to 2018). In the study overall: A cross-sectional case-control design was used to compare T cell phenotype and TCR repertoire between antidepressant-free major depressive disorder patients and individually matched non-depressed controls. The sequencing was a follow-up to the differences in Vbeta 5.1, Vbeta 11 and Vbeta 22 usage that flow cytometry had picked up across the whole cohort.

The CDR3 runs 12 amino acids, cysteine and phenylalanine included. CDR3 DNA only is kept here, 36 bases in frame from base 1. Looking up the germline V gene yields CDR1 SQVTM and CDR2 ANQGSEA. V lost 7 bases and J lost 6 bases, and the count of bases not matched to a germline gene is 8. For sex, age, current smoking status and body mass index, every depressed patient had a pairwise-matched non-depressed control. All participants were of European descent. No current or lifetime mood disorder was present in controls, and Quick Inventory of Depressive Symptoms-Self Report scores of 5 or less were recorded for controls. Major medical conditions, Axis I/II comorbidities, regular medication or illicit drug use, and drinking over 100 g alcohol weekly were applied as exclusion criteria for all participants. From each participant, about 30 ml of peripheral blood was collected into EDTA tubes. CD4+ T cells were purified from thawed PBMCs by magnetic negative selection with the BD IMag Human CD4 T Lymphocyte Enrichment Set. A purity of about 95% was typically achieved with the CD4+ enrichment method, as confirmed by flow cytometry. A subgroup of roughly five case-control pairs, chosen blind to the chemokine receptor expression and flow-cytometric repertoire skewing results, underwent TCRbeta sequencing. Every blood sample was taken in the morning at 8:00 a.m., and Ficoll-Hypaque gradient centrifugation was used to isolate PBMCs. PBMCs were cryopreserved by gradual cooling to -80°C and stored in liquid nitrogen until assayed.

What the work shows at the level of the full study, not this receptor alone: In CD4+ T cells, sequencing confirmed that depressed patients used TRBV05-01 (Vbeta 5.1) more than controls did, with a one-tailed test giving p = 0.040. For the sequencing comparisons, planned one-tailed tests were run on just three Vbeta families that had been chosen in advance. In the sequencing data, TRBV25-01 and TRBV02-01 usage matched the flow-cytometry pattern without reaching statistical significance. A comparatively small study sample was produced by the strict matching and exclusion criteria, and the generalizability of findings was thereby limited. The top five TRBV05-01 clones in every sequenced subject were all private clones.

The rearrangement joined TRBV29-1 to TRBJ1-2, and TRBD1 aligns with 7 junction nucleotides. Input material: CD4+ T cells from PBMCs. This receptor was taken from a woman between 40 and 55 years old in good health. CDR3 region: CSARDSLNGYTF. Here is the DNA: TGCAGCGCTAGGGACAGTCTCAATGGCTACACCTTC. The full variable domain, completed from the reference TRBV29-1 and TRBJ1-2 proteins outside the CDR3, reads SAVISQKPSRDICQRGTSLTIQCQVDSQVTMMFWYRQQPGQSLTLIATANQGSEATYESGFVIDKFPISRPNLTFSTLTVSNMSPEDSSIYLCSARDSLNGYTFGSGTRLTVV.